Below, 18 T cell receptor beta chains from the same sample are listed, as sequenced in a study of tumor-infiltrating lymphocytes in primary liver carcinoma. For each extraction, RNA and DNA were obtained together from about 20-30 mg of unsorted bulk tissue. Starting from 500 ng of total RNA, TCR beta cDNA was produced with a primer in the constant region. Three nested multiplex PCR rounds, a slightly modified ARM-PCR, produced the libraries for TCR beta. A C-beta reverse primer was combined with TRBV1-TRBV30 forward primers in the first two PCR rounds, and each round had around 11 cycles. MiXCR, run by TCRdb on the multiplex PCR reads, gives a single entry per CDR3 protein. Counted here are roughly 120,000 distinct CDR3 sequences, 64% occurring once; the ten biggest clones make up around 8.4%. Sequencing input: liver tumor tissue from sampling region 3. Subset of the sample: tumor region T3, left-lateral pole. Receptor source: a woman aged 55-75 years with primary liver carcinoma and hepatitis B virus infection.

This clonotype was counted a few times. Just one base apart from a much larger clone, this may be a read error. The rearrangement joins TRBV28 to TRBJ1-4, with unresolved D. Germline CDR1 is MDHEN and CDR2 is SYDVKM. The CDR3 loop spans 16 amino acids. CDR3 nucleotide sequence: TGTACCAGCAGACTCCCGGCAGAGGGCGTGAGTGAAAAACTGTTTTTT. This translates into CTSRLPAEGVSEKLFF.

This clonotype was seen a handful of times. One end of the junction is discordant with germline, which a read error may explain. The V gene is TRBV5-8, the J gene TRBJ2-1; D ambiguous. The CDR3 extends over 17 amino acids. Germline-derived CDR1 and CDR2 are SGHTS and YDEGEE. CDR3 region: CGSSLAADSRVYSEQFF. CDR3 nucleotides: TGTGGCAGCAGCTTGGCGGCAGATTCTCGAGTCTACAGTGAGCAGTTCTTC.

This clonotype has a count of ten or more. The chain carries TRBV11-2 and TRBJ2-7; 11 bases are shared with TRBD2. The CDR3 has 18 amino acids. From germline, CDR1 is SGHAT and CDR2 FQNNGV. Trimming cost V 1 base and J 0 bases; bases outside gene matches: 8. CDR3 loop: CASSLGFGSGRGSYEQYF. Written as DNA, the CDR3 is TGTGCCAGCAGCTTAGGATTTGGTAGCGGGAGGGGCTCCTACGAGCAGTACTTC. The whole variable domain, filled in from reference TRBV11-2 and TRBJ2-7, reads EAGVAQSPRYKIIEKRQSVAFWCNPISGHATLYWYQQILGQGPKLLIQFQNNGVVDDSQLPKDRFSAERLKGVDSTLKIQPAKLEDSAVYLCASSLGFGSGRGSYEQYFGPGTRLTVT.

Of note for this clonotype: A read error may explain this, as a much larger clone is one base away. The V and J genes are TRBV6-5 and TRBJ2-7; D is unresolved. CDR1 MNHEY and CDR2 SVGAGI come from the germline V gene. This CDR3 has 15 amino acids. The CDR3 sequence is CASILSTDSSYVQYF. In DNA form, the CDR3 reads TGTGCCAGCATCCTCAGCACAGACTCGAGCTACGTGCAGTACTTC.

In regard to this clonotype: The junction shows a germline mismatch at one end, possibly a read error. The gene calls are TRBV5-1 and TRBJ2-1, with a weak D call TRBD2 (6 bases). The CDR3 sequence is 13 residues long. The germline V gene has CDR1 SGHRS and CDR2 YFSETQ. This CDR3 is CACSASRRGEQFF. DNA of the CDR3: TGCGCCTGCAGTGCCTCGCGGAGGGGTGAGCAGTTCTTC.

Remarks on this clonotype: One base away lies a much larger clone, so this may be a sequencing read error. The gene calls are TRBV28 and TRBJ1-2; no firm D call. Trimming took off 7 bases at V and 1 base at J, with 19 bases between the two ends. This CDR3 has 16 amino acids. Germline V lookup: CDR1 MDHEN, CDR2 SYDVKM. In DNA form, the CDR3 reads TGTGCCAGCACCGTGCTCTCAGATACGGTTAACTATGGCTACACCTTC. Its protein product is CASTVLSDTVNYGYTF.

With regard to this clonotype: Just one base apart from a much larger clone, this may be a read error. J is TRBJ2-7 and V is TRBV7-8, with D perhaps given as TRBD1 or TRBD2 (5 bases each). Looked up from germline, CDR1 is SGHVS and CDR2 is FQNEAQ. This CDR3 comprises 15 residues. CDR3 nucleotides: TGTACCAGCAGCTTACGGGACCCAGGGCCCTACGAGCAGTACTTC. Residues: CTSSLRDPGPYEQYF.

In the case of this clonotype: A much larger clone sits a single nucleotide away, making a read error possible. The conserved closing phenylalanine or tryptophan is absent in this CDR3, likely reflecting a read error. The chain recombines TRBV6-5 with TRBJ1-2; no clear D gene. The CDR3 loop spans 12 amino acids. V lost 6 bases and J 5 bases, leaving 10 bases between the germline ends. Germline V gives CDR1 MNHEY, CDR2 SVGAGI. CDR3 sequence reads: CASRDLDYGYTC. DNA for the CDR3: TGTGCCAGCAGAGACTTGGATTATGGCTACACCTGC.

The V gene is TRBV5-4, the J gene TRBJ1-3; TRBD1 matches at 9 bases. After removal of 4 bases from V and 0 bases from J, the junction contained 8 bases not matched to a gene. Germline CDR1 SGHNT, CDR2 YYREEE (reference sequence). The CDR3 loop spans 17 amino acids. Here the CDR3 reads CASSLGQGLYSGNTIYF. The CDR3 nucleotides are TGTGCCAGCAGCCTGGGACAGGGCCTCTACTCTGGAAACACCATATATTTT.

The chain combines TRBV11-2 with TRBJ1-5; D is possibly TRBD1 (5 bases). The DNA end lines up better with TRBJ2-3; the J call may be wrong. The CDR3 totals 13 residues. From germline, CDR1 is SGHAT and CDR2 FQNNGV. The DNA for the CDR3 is TGTGCCAGCAGCTTAGAGGGGCGTCAGCCCCAGTATTTT. Its translation: CASSLEGRQPQYF.

This clonotype was counted once. At one of its ends the junction is not consistent with the germline gene, which may arise from a read error. This rearrangement joins TRBV5-6 to TRBJ2-1, with 7 bases matching TRBD1. From germline, CDR1 is SGHDT and CDR2 YYEEEE. The CDR3 loop spans 15 amino acids. The CDR3 DNA reads as TGTACCAGCAGCCCGGACAGGACCCCCTACAATGAGCAGTTCTTC. Translation gives CTSSPDRTPYNEQFF.

This chain links TRBV7-9 with TRBJ1-6; TRBD1 matches 10 bases. The V gene end was trimmed by 6 bases and the J gene end by 10 bases; junction bases not matched to a gene: 9. The CDR3 has 15 amino acids. CDR1 and CDR2 from the germline V gene are SEHNR and FQNEAQ (reference sequence). CDR3 nucleotides: TGTGCCAGCAGGAGTTCCGGGACAGGGGAATCACCCCTCCACTTT. Its protein is CASRSSGTGESPLHF. Full variable domain (outside the CDR3, taken from reference TRBV7-9 and TRBJ1-6): DTGVSQNPRHKITKRGQNVTFRCDPISEHNRLYWYRQTLGQGPEFLTYFQNEAQLEKSRLLSDRFSAERPKGSFSTLEIQRTEQGDSAMYLCASRSSGTGESPLHFGNGTRLTVT.

Regarding this clonotype: Germline and junction disagree at one end, which may indicate a read error. The chain carries TRBV11-2 and TRBJ2-7; either TRBD1 or TRBD2 may supply D (5 bases each). The CDR3 runs 15 residues. Per germline, CDR1 SGHAT and CDR2 FQNNGV. Here the CDR3 DNA reads TGTGCCAGCAGCTGGGGAGTGGACATTTACTACGAGCAGCACTTC. This translates into CASSWGVDIYYEQHF.

As for this clonotype: The junction differs from germline at one of its ends, possibly a read error. V is TRBV4-2 and J is TRBJ1-1, with D perhaps TRBD1 (5 bases). The CDR3 contains 14 residues. Germline V gene data show CDR1 as LGHNA and CDR2 as YNFKEQ. The CDR3 sequence is CASSRLDTNTEAYF. The CDR3, as DNA: TGTGCCAGCAGTCGTCTGGACACTAACACTGAAGCTTACTTT.

With regard to this clonotype: A read error is possible here, since a much larger clone lies one base away. This is likely a read error, given that the CDR3 carries no conserved phenylalanine or tryptophan at its end. This rearrangement joins TRBV5-6 to TRBJ2-3; D is perhaps TRBD2 (6 bases). Trimming took off 5 bases at V and 4 bases at J, with 17 bases between the two ends. CDR3 length: 15 residues. The germline gives CDR1 SGHDT, CDR2 YYEEEE. The CDR3: CASSLTRLVADTQYL. CDR3 in DNA: TGTGCCAGCAGTCTGACTAGGTTGGTCGCAGATACGCAGTATCTT.

In this sample, this clonotype turned up once. This chain links TRBV7-3 with TRBJ2-7; 14 bases are a match to TRBD2. CDR3 length equals 16 residues. Germline V gene lookup returns CDR1 SGHTA and CDR2 FQGTGA. J gave up 5 bases and V 5 bases, and 8 bases lay outside the gene matches. The CDR3 bases are TGTGCCAGCAGCCGAGCCGGGACTAGCGGGAGCAACGAGCAGTACTTC. This encodes CASSRAGTSGSNEQYF.

As to this clonotype: At one end the junction does not follow the germline gene, possibly because of a read error. V gene TRBV11-2 combines with J gene TRBJ1-2; D gene ambiguous. The germline CDR1 and CDR2 sequences are SGHAT and FQNNGV. The CDR3 consists of 13 residues. CDR3 loop: CASSLDRASGYIF. The CDR3 coding sequence is TGTGCCAGCAGCTTAGATCGTGCCAGTGGCTACATCTTC.

Comment on this clonotype: This may be a read error: a much more frequent sequence differs by one nucleotide. This rearrangement joins TRBV29-1 to TRBJ2-5; a weak D match, TRBD2 (5 bases). Per germline, CDR1 SQVTM and CDR2 ANQGSEA. This CDR3 spans 11 amino acids. Between the trimmed V and J ends, which lost 7 bases and 4 bases, there was a span of 10 bases. This CDR3 reads CSACAGETQYF. The CDR3 DNA follows: TGCAGCGCATGTGCGGGAGAGACCCAGTACTTC.